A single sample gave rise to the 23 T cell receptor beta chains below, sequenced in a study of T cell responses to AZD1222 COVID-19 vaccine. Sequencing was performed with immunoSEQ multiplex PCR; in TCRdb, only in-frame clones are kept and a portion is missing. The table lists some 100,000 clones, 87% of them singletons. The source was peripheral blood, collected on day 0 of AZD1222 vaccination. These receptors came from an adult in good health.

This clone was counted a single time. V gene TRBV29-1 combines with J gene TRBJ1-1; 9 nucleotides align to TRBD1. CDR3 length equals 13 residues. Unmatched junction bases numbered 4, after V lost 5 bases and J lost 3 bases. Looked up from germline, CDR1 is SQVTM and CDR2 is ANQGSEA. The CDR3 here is CSVLGQGHTEAFF. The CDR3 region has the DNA TGCAGCGTTCTGGGACAGGGCCACACTGAAGCTTTCTTT.

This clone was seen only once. In DNA form, the CDR3 reads TGTGCCAGCAGCCAATCGGGAGAAAAACTGTTTTTT. It codes for CASSQSGEKLFF. The rearrangement uses TRBV3-1 (or the pseudogene TRBV3-2) and TRBJ1-4; D unclear. CDR1 and CDR2 from the germline V gene are LGHDT and YNNKEL (reference sequence). V lost 2 bases and J lost 8, with 6 bases in between. The CDR3 runs to 12 residues.

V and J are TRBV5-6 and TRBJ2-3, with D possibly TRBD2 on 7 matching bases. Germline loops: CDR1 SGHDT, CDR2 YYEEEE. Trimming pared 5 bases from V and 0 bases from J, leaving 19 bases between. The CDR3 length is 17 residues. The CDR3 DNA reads TGTGCCAGCAGTCGAGGGGGGGCCGGGGCGAGCACAGATACGCAGTATTTT. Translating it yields CASSRGGAGASTDTQYF. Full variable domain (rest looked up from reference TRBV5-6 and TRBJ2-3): DAGVTQSPTHLIKTRGQQVTLRCSPKSGHDTVSWYQQALGQGPQFIFQYYEEEERQRGNFPDRFSGHQFPNYSSELNVNALLLGDSALYLCASSRGGAGASTDTQYFGPGTRLTVL.

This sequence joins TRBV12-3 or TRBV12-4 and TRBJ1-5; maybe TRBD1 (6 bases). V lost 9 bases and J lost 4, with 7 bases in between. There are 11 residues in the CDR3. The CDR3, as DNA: TGTGCCAGTCAGGGGAATCAGCCCCAGCATTTT. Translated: CASQGNQPQHF.

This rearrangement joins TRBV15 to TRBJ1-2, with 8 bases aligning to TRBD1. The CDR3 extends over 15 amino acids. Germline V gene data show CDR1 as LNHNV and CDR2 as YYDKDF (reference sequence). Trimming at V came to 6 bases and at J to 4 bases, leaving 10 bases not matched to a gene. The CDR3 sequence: CATRNQGAQIYGYTF. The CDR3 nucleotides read TGTGCCACCAGAAACCAGGGGGCGCAGATCTATGGCTACACCTTC.

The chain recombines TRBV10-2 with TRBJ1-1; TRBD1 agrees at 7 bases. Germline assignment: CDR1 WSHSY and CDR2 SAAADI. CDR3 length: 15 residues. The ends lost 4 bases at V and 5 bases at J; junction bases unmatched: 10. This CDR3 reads CASSVPHRGGTEAFF. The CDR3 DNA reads TGCGCCAGCAGTGTCCCCCACAGGGGAGGGACTGAAGCTTTCTTT.

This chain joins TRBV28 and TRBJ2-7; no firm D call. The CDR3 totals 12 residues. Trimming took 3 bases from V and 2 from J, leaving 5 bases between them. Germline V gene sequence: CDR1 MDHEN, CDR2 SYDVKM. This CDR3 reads CASSFVPYEQYF. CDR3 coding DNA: TGTGCCAGCAGTTTCGTCCCCTACGAGCAGTACTTC.

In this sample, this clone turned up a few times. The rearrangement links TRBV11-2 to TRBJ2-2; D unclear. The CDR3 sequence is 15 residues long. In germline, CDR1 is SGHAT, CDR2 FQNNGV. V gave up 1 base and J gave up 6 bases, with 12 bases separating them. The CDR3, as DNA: TGTGCCAGCAGCTTAGGTCTTATGGGTCCCGGGGAGCTGTTTTTT. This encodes CASSLGLMGPGELFF.

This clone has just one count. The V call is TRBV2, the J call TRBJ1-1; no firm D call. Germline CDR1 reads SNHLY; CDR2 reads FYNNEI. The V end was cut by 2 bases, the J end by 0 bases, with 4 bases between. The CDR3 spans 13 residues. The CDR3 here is CASSEHLNTEAFF. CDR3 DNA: TGTGCCAGCAGTGAACACCTGAACACTGAAGCTTTCTTT.

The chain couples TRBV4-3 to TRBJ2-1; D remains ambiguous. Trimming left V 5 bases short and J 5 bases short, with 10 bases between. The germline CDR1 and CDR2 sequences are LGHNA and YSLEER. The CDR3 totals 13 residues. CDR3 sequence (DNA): TGCGCCAGCAGCTCACGGCTCGACAATGAGCAGTTCTTC. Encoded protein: CASSSRLDNEQFF.

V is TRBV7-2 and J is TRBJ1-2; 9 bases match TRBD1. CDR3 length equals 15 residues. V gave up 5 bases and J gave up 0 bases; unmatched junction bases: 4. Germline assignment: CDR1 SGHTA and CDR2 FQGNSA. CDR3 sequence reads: CASSGGTGSNYGYTF. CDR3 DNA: TGTGCCAGCAGCGGCGGGACAGGGTCTAACTATGGCTACACCTTC.

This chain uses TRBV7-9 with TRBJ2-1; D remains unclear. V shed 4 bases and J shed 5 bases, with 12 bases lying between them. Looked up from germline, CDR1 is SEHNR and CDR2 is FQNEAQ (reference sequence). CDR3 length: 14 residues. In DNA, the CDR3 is TGTGCCAGCAGCTGGTTAAGAGCCGACAATGAGCAGTTCTTC. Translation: CASSWLRADNEQFF. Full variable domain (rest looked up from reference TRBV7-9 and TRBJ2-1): DTGVSQNPRHKITKRGQNVTFRCDPISEHNRLYWYRQTLGQGPEFLTYFQNEAQLEKSRLLSDRFSAERPKGSFSTLEIQRTEQGDSAMYLCASSWLRADNEQFFGPGTRLTVL.

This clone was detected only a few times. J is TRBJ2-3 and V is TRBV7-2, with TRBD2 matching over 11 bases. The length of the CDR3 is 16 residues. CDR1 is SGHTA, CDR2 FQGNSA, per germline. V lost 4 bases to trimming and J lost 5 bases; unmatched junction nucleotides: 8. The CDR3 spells CASSSHSGTSGDTQYF. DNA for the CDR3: TGTGCCAGCAGCTCCCACTCCGGGACTAGCGGAGATACGCAGTATTTT. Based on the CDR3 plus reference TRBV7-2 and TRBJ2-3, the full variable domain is GAGVSQSPSNKVTEKGKDVELRCDPISGHTALYWYRQSLGQGLEFLIYFQGNSAPDKSGLPSDRFSAERTGGSVSTLTIQRTQQEDSAVYLCASSSHSGTSGDTQYFGPGTRLTVL.

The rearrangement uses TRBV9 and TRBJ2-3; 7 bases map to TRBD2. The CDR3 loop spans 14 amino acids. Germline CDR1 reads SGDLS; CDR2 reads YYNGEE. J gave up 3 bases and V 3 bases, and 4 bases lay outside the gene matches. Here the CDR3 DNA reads TGTGCCAGCAGCGGGCGGGACTATACAGATACGCAGTATTTT. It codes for CASSGRDYTDTQYF.

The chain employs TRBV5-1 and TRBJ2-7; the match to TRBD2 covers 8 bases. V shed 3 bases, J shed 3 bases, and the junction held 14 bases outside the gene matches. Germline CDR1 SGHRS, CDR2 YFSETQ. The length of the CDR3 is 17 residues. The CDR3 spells CASSSRGSGKEYYEQYF. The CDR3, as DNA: TGCGCCAGCAGCTCCCGTGGTAGCGGGAAAGAATACTACGAGCAGTACTTC.

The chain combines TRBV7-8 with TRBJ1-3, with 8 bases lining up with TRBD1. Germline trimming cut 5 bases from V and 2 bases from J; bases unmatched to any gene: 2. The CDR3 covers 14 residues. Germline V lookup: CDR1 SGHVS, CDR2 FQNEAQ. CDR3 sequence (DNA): TGTGCCAGCAGCAAGGACAGGGCTGGAAACACCATATATTTT. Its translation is CASSKDRAGNTIYF.

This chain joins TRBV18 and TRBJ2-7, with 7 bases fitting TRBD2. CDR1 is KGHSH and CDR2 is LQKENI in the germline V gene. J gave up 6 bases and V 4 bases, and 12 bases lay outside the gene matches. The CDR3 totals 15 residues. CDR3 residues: CASSRSGDTLGEQYF. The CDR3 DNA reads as TGTGCCAGCTCACGGAGCGGGGATACCTTGGGCGAGCAGTACTTC.

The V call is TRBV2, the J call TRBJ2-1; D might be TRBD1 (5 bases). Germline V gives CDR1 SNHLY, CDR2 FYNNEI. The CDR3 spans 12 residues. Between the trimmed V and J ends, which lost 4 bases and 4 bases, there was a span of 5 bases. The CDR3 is CASSAGYNEQFF. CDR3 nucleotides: TGTGCCAGCAGTGCAGGGTACAATGAGCAGTTCTTC.

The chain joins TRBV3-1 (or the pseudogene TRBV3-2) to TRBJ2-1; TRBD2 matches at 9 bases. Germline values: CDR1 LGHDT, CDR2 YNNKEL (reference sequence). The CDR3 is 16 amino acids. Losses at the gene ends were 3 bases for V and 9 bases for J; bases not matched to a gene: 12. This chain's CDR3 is CASSQGTSRIASEQFF. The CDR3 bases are TGTGCCAGCAGCCAGGGGACTAGCCGGATAGCCAGTGAGCAGTTCTTC.

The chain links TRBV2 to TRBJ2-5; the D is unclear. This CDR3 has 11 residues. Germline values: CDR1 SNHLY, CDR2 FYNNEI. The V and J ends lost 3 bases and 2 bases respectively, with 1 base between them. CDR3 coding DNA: TGTGCCAGCAGTGATCAAGAGACCCAGTACTTC. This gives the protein CASSDQETQYF.

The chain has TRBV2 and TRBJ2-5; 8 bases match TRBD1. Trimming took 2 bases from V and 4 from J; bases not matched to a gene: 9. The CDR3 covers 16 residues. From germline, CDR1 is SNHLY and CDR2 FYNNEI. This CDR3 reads CASSERTGLWGETQYF. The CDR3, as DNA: TGTGCCAGCAGTGAAAGGACAGGGTTGTGGGGAGAGACCCAGTACTTC.

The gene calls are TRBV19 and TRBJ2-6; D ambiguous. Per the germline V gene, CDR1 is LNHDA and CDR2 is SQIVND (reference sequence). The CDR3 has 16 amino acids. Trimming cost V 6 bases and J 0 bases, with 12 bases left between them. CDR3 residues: CASSTVWGSGANVLTF. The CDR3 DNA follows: TGTGCCAGTAGCACTGTTTGGGGCTCTGGGGCCAACGTCCTGACTTTC.

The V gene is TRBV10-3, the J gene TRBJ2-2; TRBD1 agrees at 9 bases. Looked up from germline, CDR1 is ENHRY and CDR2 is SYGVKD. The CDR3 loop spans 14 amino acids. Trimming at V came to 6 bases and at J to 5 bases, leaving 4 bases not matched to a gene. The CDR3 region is CAIRGQGLTGELFF. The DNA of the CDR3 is TGTGCCATCAGGGGACAGGGTCTTACCGGGGAGCTGTTTTTT.